This T cell receptor (beta chain) originates from a study of blood T cell repertoires in COVID-19. Study-level background: Sites across the United States, Italy and Spain contributed samples from acute and convalescent COVID-19. PBMCs, B-cell-depleted T cells, or T cells provided the cDNA or gDNA that made up the material.

The CDR3 runs to 14 residues. V lost 5 bases, J lost 0 bases, and 11 bases lay in between. Germline V lookup: CDR1 LGHDT, CDR2 YNNKEL (reference sequence). Study processing details: Nucleated cell counts were estimated from reference gene primer amplification. The method was immunoSEQ multiplex PCR; TCRdb's version includes in-frame clones alone and lacks a portion of them. D and trimming were read from the DNA, whereas the V and J calls and clone size are those reported in that table. In the table there are fewer than 110,000 clones, approximately 84% of which are singletons. The J gene is TRBJ2-7, the V gene TRBV3-1 (or the pseudogene TRBV3-2); D is perhaps TRBD1 (6 bases). The sample was peripheral blood. The clonotype originates from a human donor in a cohort sampled during active COVID-19. This CDR3 is CASSFQGPSYEQYF. In DNA form, the CDR3 reads TGTGCCAGCAGCTTCCAGGGGCCCTCCTACGAGCAGTACTTC.